The present entry profiles one T cell receptor beta chain with its context. Germline CDR1 and CDR2: LGHNA and YSLEER. The CDR3 consists of 15 residues. Trimming pared 0 bases from V and 1 base from J, leaving 8 bases between. The data were taken from a study of blood T cell repertoires in COVID-19. Across the study: Acute-phase and convalescent COVID-19 samples originated in the United States, Italy and Spain. PBMCs, B-cell-depleted T cells, or T cells were the source of the cDNA or gDNA that made up the material.

Original methodology: Scientists estimated how many nucleated cells there were by amplifying reference gene primers. This table comes from immunoSEQ multiplex PCR, and its TCRdb copy is limited to in-frame clones, with some not included. D and trimming were read from the DNA, whereas the V and J calls and clone size are those reported in that table. The sample has tens of thousands of clones; 88% are singletons. This clonotype was sampled from an elderly woman with active or convalescent COVID-19. Sequenced sample: peripheral blood. This chain uses TRBV4-3 with TRBJ2-3; D gene uncertain. The CDR3 spells CASSQDETGTDTQYF. The DNA of the CDR3 is TGCGCCAGCAGCCAAGATGAAACAGGCACAGATACGCAGTATTTT.